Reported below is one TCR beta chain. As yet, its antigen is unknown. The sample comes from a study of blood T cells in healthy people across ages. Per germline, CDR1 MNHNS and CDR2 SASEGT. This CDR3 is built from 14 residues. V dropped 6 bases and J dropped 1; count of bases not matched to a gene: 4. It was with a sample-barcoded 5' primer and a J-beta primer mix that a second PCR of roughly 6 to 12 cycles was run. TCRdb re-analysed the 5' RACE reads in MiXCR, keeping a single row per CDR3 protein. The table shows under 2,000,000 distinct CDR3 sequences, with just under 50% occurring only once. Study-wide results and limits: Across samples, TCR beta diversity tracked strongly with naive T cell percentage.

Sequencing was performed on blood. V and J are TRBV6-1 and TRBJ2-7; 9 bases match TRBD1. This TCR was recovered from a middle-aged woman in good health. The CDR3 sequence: CASRDRGPSYEQYF. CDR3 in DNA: TGTGCCAGCAGGGACAGGGGCCCTTCCTACGAGCAGTACTTC.